This TCR beta chain was captured by sequencing in a study of T cell responses to AZD1222 COVID-19 vaccine. Profiling relied on immunoSEQ multiplex PCR, and the TCRdb table lists in-frame clones only, not all of them. The profile shows some 69,000 clones, about 85% of them singletons. The sequence was obtained from an adult in good health. The source material was peripheral blood, sampled on day 0 of AZD1222 vaccination.

Here the CDR3 reads CASSIQGTRNQPQHF. Here the CDR3 DNA reads TGTGCCAGTAGTATCCAGGGTACTCGCAATCAGCCCCAGCATTTT. The rearrangement uses TRBV19 and TRBJ1-5, with D perhaps matching TRBD1 (5 bases). Germline assignment: CDR1 LNHDA and CDR2 SQIVND (reference sequence). Trimming took off 3 bases at V and 2 bases at J, with 11 bases between the two ends. The CDR3 contains 15 residues.